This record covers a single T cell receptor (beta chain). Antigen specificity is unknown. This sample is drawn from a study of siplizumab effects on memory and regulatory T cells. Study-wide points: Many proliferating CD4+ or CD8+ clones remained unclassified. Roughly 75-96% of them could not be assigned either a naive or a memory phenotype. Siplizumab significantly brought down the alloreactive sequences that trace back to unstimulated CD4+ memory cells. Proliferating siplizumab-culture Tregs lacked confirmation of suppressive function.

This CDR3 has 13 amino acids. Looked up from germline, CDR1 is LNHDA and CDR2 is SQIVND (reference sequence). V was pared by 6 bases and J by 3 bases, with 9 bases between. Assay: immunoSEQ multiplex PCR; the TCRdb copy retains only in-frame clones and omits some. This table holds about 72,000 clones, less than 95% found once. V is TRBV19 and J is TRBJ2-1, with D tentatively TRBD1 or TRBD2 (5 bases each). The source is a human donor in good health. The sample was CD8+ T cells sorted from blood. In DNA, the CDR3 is TGTGCCAGTAGGGGACGTAACTACAATGAGCAGTTCTTC. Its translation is CASRGRNYNEQFF.